This T cell receptor beta chain was identified in a study of T cell repertoires in cytomegalovirus infection. In its sample, this clonotype was seen a few times. Its antigen is not known. MiXCR was run by TCRdb on the reads, yielding one entry per CDR3 protein. This sample carries 650,000 to 900,000 distinct CDR3 sequences, around a third of them seen once, and the ten largest clones take roughly 12%. The ends were cut back, 3 bases at V and 2 bases at J, with 8 bases in the middle. The CDR3 runs to 14 residues. The chain joins TRBV12-3 or TRBV12-4 to TRBJ1-3; D gene unclear. The sequenced sample was cultured CD8+ T cells from PBMCs, obtained from culture after CMV antigen stimulation. This receptor was taken from a human donor in good health (CMV status not recorded). Some clones in this sample may be carry-over from other donors' samples. The CDR3, as DNA: TGTGCCAGCAGTTTTGATTGGGCTGGAAACACCATATATTTT. Encoded protein: CASSFDWAGNTIYF.